Sequencing of this T cell receptor (beta chain) was carried out in a study of cytotoxic CD8 clonotypes in ibrutinib-treated CLL. Study-level findings and limits: Clonality measured at baseline exceeded age-matched healthy donors, tracking circulating CD8+ T-cell counts. Sample timing was unmatched between remission and later-progressing patients; lymph nodes unstudied.

Worth noting for this clone: The antigen remains undetermined.

Produced via immunoSEQ multiplex PCR; TCRdb's table is partial and in-frame only. The sample contains under 150,000 clones, around 93% of which appear only once. V was clipped by 6 bases and J by 1 base; unmatched bases: 8. There are 16 residues in the CDR3. Germline V gives CDR1 SNHLY, CDR2 FYNNEI. This receptor was obtained from a human donor with chronic lymphocytic leukemia. V is TRBV2 and J is TRBJ1-2, with 10 bases fitting TRBD1. The specimen was PBMCs, collected after 12 months of ibrutinib treatment. CDR3 in amino acids: CASRVPGQGFNYGYTF. In DNA, the CDR3 is TGTGCCAGCAGAGTGCCGGGACAGGGGTTTAACTATGGCTACACCTTC. The whole variable domain, filled in from reference TRBV2 and TRBJ1-2, reads EPEVTQTPSHQVTQMGQEVILRCVPISNHLYFYWYRQILGQKVEFLVSFYNNEISEKSEIFDDQFSVERPDGSNFTLKIRSTKLEDSAMYFCASRVPGQGFNYGYTFGSGTRLTVV.